This T cell receptor beta chain appears in the sequencing data of a study of shared clonotypes between healthy human individuals. V lost 9 bases and J lost 8; bases outside the gene matches: 4. Germline V gene data show CDR1 as ENHRY and CDR2 as SYGVKD. This CDR3 contains 13 residues. Libraries were prepared by immunoSEQ multiplex PCR; TCRdb keeps only in-frame clonotypes and omits some of them. This table holds under 1,900,000 clones, less than 99% found once. The chain joins TRBV10-3 to TRBJ2-1; 13 bases are shared with TRBD2. Sample: naive CD4+ T cells sorted from blood. The subset: CD45RA+ positively selected. The receptor was derived from a man in his thirties or forties in good health. CDR3 DNA: TGTGCCATGGGACTAGCGGGAAGGGATGAGCAGTTCTTC. It specifies CAMGLAGRDEQFF.